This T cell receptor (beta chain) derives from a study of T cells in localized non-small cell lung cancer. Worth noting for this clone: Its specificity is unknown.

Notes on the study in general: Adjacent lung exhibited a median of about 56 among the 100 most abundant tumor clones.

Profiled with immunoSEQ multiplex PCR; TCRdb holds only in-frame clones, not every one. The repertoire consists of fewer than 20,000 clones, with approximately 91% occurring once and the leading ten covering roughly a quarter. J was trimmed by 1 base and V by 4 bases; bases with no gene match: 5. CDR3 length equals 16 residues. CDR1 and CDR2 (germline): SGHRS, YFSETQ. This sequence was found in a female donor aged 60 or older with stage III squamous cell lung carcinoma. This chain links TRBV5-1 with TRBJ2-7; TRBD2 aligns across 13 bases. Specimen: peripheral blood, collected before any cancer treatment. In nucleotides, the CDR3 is TGCGCCAGCAGCCCGGGACTAGCGGGGACATCCTACGAGCAGTACTTC. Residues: CASSPGLAGTSYEQYF.